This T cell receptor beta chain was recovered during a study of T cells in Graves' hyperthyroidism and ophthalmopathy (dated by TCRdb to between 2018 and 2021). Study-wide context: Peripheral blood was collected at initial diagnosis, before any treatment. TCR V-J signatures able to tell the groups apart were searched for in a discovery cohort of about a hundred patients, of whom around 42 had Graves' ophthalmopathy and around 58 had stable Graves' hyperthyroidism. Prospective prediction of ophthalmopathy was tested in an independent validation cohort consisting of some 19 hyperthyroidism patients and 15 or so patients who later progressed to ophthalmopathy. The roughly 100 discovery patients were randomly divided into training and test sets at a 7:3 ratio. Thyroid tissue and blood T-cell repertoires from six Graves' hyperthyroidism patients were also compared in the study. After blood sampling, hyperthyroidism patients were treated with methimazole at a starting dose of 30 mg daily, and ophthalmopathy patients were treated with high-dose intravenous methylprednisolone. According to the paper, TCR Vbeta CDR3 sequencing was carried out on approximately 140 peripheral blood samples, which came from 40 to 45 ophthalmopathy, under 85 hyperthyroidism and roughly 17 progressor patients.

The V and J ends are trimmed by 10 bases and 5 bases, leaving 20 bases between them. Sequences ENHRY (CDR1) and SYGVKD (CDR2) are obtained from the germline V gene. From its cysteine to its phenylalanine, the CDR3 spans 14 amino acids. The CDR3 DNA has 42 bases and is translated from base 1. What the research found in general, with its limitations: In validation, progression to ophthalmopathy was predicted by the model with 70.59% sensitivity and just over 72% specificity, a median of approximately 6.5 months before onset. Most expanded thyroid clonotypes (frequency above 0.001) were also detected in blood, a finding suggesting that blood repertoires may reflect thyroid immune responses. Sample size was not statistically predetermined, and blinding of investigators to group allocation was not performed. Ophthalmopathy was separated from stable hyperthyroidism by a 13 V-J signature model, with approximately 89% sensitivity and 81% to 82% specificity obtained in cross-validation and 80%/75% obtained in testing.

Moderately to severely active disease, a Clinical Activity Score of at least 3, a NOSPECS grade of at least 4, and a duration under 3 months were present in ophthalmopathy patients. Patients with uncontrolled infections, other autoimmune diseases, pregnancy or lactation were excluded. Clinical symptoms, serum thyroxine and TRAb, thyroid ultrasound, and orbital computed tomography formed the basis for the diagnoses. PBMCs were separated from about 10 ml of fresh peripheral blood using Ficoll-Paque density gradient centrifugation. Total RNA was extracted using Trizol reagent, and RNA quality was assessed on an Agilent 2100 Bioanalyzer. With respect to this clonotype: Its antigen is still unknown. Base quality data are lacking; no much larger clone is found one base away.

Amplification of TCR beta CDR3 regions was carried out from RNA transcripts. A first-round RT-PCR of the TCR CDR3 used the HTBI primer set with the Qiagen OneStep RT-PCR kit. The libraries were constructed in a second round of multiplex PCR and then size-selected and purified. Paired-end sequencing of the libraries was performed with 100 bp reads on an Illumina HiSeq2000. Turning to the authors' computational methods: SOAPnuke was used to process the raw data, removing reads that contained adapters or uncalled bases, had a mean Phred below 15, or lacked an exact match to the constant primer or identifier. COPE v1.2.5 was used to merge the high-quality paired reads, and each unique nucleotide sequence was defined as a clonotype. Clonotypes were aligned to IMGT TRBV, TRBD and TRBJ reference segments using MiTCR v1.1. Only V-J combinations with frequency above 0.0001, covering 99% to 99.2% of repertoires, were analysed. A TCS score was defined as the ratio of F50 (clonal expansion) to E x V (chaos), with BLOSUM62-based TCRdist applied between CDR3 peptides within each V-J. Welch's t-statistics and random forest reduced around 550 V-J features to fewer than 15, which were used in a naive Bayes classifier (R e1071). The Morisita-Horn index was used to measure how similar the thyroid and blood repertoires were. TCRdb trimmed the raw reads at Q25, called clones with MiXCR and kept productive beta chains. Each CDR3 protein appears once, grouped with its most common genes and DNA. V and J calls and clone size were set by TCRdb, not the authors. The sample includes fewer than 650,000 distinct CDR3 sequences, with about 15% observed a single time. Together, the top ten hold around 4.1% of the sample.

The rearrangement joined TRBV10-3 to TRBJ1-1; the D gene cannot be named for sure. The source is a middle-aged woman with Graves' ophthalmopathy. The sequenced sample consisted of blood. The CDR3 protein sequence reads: CASIRRRGETEAFF. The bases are TGTGCCAGCATAAGAAGGCGCGGTGAAACTGAAGCTTTCTTT.